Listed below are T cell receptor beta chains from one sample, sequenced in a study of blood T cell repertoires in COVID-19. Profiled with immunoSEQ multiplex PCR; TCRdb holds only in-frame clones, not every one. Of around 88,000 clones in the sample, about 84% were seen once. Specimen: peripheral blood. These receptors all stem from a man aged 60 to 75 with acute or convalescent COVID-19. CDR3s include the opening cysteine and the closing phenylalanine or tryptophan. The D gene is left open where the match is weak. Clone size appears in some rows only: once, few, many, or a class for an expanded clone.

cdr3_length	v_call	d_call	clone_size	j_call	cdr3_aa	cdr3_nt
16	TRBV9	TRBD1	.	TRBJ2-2	CASSVRDRLNTGELFF	TGTGCCAGCAGCGTACGGGACAGACTTAACACCGGGGAGCTGTTTTTT
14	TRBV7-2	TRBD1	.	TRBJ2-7	CASSPWTGSYEQYF	TGTGCCAGCAGCCCGTGGACAGGATCCTACGAGCAGTACTTC
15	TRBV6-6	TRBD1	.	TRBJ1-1	CASSYPDRGDTEAFF	TGTGCCAGCAGTTACCCCGACAGGGGGGATACTGAAGCTTTCTTT
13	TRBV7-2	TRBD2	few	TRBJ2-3	CASSLAGQDTQYF	TGTGCCAGCAGTCTAGCGGGTCAAGATACGCAGTATTTT
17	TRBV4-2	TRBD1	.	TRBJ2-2	CASSQVSGQGVTGELFF	TGTGCCAGCAGCCAAGTATCAGGACAGGGAGTCACCGGGGAGCTGTTTTTT
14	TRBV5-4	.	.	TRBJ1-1	CASSLSVVNTEAFF	TGTGCCAGCAGCTTGTCGGTAGTGAACACTGAAGCTTTCTTT
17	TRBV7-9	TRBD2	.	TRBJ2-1	CASSSPGLQNSYNEQFF	TGTGCCAGCAGCTCGCCGGGACTACAGAACTCCTACAATGAGCAGTTCTTC
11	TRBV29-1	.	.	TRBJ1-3	CSALRGNTIYF	TGCAGCGCCCTGAGGGGAAACACCATATATTTT
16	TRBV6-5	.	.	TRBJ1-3	CASSYSKAGPGNTIYF	TGTGCCAGCAGTTACTCGAAGGCAGGCCCTGGAAACACCATATATTTT
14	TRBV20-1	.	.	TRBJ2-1	CSASLLERNNEQFF	TGCAGTGCTAGTCTACTAGAGAGAAACAATGAGCAGTTCTTC
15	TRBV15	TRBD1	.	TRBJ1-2	CATSRDTGQFYGYTF	TGTGCCACCAGCAGAGATACGGGACAGTTCTATGGCTACACCTTC
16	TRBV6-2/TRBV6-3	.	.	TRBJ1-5	CASSYGTGFGNQPQHF	TGTGCCAGCAGTTACGGTACCGGGTTCGGGAATCAGCCCCAGCATTTT
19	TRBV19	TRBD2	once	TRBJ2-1	CASSIAGRAPSGRDNEQFF	TGTGCCAGTAGTATAGCTGGCAGGGCGCCCAGCGGGAGAGATAATGAGCAGTTCTTC
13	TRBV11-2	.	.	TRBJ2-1	CASSRDYYNEQFF	TGTGCCAGCAGCCGAGACTATTACAATGAGCAGTTCTTC
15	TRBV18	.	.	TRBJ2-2	CASSPKQAGAGELFF	TGTGCCAGCTCACCGAAACAGGCAGGCGCCGGGGAGCTGTTTTTT
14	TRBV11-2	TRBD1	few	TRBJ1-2	CASSFTDRDYGYTF	TGTGCCAGCAGCTTCACAGACAGGGACTATGGCTACACCTTC
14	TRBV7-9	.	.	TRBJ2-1	CASSLGVDYNEQFF	TGTGCCAGCAGCTTAGGAGTCGACTACAATGAGCAGTTCTTC
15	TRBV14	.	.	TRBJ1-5	CASSQVRGAGQPQHF	TGTGCCAGCAGCCAAGTACGGGGGGCGGGTCAGCCCCAGCATTTT
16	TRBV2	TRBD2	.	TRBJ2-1	CASTLEGSGGNNEQFF	TGTGCCAGCACCTTGGAGGGTAGCGGGGGGAACAATGAGCAGTTCTTC